This note documents a single T cell receptor (beta chain) sequence. Antigen specificity is unknown. Losses at the gene ends were 4 bases for V and 5 bases for J; bases not matched to a gene: 4. Per germline, CDR1 SQVTM and CDR2 ANQGSEA. The CDR3 runs to 13 residues. This sample is drawn from a study of regulatory T cells in long-lasting Graves disease. Study-level background: The criterion for persistent Graves' disease was over 5 years of antithyroid drugs with positive TSH receptor antibodies. General study results and limits: Those with persistent Graves' had less TCR diversity than newly diagnosed patients.

iRepertoire HTBI primers and Arm-PCR of CDR3 regions built TCR beta libraries. How the authors handled the data: Samples collectively showed more than 55 TRBV and more than 11 TRBJ segments. One entry per CDR3 protein, called by TCRdb with MiXCR from the multiplex PCR reads. It is TCRdb's table, rather than the study itself, that gives the V and J calls and clone size. The sample contains a few hundred thousand distinct CDR3 sequences, less than 25% of which appear only once. Stated time point: persistent/refractory GD, antithyroid drugs over 5 years with positive TRAb. TCR sequences were obtained from RNA taken from PBMCs.

The specimen comprised peripheral blood mononuclear cells (PBMCs), sampled when the disease was refractory, from a patient treated with antithyroid drugs. The rearrangement joins TRBV29-1 to TRBJ2-1, with 8 nucleotides matching TRBD2. This TCR derives from a female donor with Graves disease. For the CDR3, the DNA is TGCAGCGTTGGACTAGCGATGAACAATGAGCAGTTCTTC. This encodes CSVGLAMNNEQFF.